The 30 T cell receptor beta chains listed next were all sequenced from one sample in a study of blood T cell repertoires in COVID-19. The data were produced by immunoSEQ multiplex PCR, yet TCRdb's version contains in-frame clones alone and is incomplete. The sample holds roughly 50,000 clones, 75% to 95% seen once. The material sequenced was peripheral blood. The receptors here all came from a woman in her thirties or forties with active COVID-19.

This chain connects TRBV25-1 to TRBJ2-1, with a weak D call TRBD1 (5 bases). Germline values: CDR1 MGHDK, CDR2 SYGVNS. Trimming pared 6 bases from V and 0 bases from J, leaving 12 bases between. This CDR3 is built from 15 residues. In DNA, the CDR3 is TGTGCCAGCAGCAGGGTCTCCAGCTCCTACAATGAGCAGTTCTTC. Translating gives CASSRVSSSYNEQFF.

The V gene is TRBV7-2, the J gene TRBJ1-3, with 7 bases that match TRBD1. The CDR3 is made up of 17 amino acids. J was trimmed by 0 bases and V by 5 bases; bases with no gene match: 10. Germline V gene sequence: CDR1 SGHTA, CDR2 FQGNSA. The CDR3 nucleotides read TGTGCCAGCAGCCCGCGGGGACAGAAGAGCTCTGGAAACACCATATATTTT. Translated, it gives CASSPRGQKSSGNTIYF.

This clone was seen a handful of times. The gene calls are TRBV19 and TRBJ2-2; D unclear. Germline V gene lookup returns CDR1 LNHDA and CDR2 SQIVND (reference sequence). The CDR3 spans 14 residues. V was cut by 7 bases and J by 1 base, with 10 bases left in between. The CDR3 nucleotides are TGTGCCAGTAAATTGGCAGGGAACACCGGGGAGCTGTTTTTT. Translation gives CASKLAGNTGELFF.

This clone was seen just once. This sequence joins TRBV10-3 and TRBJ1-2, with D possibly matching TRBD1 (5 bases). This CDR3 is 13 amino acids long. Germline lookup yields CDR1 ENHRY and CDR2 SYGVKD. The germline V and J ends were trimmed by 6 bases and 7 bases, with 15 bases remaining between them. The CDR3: CAISVGGRGGYTF. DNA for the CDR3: TGTGCCATCAGCGTGGGGGGACGCGGTGGCTACACCTTC.

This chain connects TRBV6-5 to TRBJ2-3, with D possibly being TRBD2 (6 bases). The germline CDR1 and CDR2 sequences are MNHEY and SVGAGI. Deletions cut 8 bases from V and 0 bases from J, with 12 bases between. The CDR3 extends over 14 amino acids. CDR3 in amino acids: CASPAGISTDTQYF. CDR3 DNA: TGTGCCAGCCCGGCGGGGATAAGCACAGATACGCAGTATTTT.

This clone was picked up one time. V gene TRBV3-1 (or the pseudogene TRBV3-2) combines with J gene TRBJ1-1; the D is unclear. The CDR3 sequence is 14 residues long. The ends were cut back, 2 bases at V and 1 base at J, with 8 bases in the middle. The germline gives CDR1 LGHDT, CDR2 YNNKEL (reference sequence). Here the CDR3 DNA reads TGTGCCAGCAGCCAAAAAGAGCCGAACACTGAAGCTTTCTTT. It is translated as CASSQKEPNTEAFF.

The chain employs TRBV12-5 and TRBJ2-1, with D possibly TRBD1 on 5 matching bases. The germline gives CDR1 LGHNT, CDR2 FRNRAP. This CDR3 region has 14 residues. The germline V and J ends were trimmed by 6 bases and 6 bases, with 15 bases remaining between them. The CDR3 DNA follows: TGTGCTAGTGGGTCAGGGCAACCGTTCAATGAGCAGTTCTTC. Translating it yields CASGSGQPFNEQFF.

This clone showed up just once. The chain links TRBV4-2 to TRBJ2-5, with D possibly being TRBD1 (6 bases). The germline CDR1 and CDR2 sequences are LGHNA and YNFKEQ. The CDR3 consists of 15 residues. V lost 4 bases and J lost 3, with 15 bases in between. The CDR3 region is CASSLKTGYEETQYF. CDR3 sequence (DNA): TGTGCCAGCAGCCTGAAGACAGGTTACGAAGAGACCCAGTACTTC.

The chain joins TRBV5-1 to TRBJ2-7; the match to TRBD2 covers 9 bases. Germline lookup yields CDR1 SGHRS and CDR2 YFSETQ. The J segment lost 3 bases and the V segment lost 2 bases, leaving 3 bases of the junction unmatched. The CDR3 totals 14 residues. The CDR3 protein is CASSFLAGNYEQYF. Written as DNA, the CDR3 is TGCGCCAGCAGCTTTCTAGCGGGGAACTACGAGCAGTACTTC.

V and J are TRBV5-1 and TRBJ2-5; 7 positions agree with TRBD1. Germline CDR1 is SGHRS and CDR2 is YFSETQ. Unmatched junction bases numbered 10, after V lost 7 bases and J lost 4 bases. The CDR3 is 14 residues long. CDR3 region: CASGAITGVETQYF. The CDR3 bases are TGCGCCAGCGGAGCAATTACAGGGGTAGAGACCCAGTACTTC.

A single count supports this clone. CDR3 sequence: CASSQENTEAFF. In DNA form, the CDR3 reads TGCGCCAGCAGCCAGGAGAACACTGAAGCTTTCTTT. V is TRBV5-1 and J is TRBJ1-1; D remains ambiguous. Trimming removed 4 bases at V and 1 base at J, with 5 bases between. The CDR3 loop spans 12 amino acids. The germline CDR1 and CDR2 sequences are SGHRS and YFSETQ.

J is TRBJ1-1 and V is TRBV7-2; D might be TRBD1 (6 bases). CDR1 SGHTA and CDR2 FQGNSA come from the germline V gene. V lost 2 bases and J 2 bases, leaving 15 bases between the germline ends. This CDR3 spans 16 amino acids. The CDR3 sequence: CASSLLSGQLNTEAFF. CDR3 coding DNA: TGTGCCAGCAGCTTATTGTCCGGACAGTTAAACACTGAAGCTTTCTTT.

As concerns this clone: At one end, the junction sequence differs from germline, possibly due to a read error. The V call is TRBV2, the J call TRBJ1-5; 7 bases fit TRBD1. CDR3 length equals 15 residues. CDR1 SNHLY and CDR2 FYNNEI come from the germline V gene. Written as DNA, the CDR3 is TGTGCCAGCAGTCAAGAGGGGGCGGGAAATCGGCCCCAGCATTTT. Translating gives CASSQEGAGNRPQHF.

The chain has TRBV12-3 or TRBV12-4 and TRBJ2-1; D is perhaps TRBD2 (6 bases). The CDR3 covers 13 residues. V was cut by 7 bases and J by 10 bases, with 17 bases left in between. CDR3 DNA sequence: TGTGCCAGCACCATCTCCGTCGCGGGGGAGCAGTTCTTC. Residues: CASTISVAGEQFF.

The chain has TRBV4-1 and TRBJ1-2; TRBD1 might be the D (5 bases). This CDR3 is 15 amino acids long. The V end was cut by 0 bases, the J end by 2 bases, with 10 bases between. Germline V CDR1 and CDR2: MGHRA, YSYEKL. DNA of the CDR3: TGCGCCAGCAGCCAAGACAGGGCTTCGAACTATGGCTACACCTTC. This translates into CASSQDRASNYGYTF.

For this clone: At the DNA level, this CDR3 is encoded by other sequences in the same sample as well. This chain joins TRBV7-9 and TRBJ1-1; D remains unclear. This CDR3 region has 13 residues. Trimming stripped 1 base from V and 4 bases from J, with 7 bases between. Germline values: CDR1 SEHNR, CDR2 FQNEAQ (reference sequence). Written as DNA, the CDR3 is TGTGCCAGCAGCTTAGGCGGTGGCACTGAAGCTTTCTTT. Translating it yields CASSLGGGTEAFF. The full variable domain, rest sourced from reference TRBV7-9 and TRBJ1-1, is DTGVSQNPRHKITKRGQNVTFRCDPISEHNRLYWYRQTLGQGPEFLTYFQNEAQLEKSRLLSDRFSAERPKGSFSTLEIQRTEQGDSAMYLCASSLGGGTEAFFGQGTRLTVV.

CDR3 in amino acids: CASSSRFTQPQHF. CDR3 bases: TGTGCCAGCAGTTCCAGGTTTACTCAGCCCCAGCATTTT. The chain is built from TRBV12-3 or TRBV12-4 and TRBJ1-5, with no clear D. The CDR3 sequence is 13 residues long. Trimming took off 4 bases at V and 6 bases at J, with 10 bases between the two ends.

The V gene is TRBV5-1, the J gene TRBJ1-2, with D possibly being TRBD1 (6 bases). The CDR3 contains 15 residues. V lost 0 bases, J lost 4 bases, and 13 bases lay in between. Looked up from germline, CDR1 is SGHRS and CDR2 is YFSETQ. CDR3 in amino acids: CASSLAGVPGYGYTF. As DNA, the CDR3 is TGCGCCAGCAGCTTGGCAGGGGTGCCTGGCTATGGCTACACCTTC.

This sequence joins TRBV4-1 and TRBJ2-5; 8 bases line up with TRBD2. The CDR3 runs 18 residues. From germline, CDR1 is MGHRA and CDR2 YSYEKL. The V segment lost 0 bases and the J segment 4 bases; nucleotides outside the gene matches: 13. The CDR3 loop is CASSQDGRAGAAGETQYF. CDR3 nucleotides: TGCGCCAGCAGCCAAGATGGAAGAGCGGGGGCAGCAGGAGAGACCCAGTACTTC.

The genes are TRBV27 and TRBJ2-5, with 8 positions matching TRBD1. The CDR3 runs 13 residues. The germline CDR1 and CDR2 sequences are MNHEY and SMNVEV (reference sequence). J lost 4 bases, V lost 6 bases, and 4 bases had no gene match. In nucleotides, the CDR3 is TGTGCCAGCAGGACAGGGGATGGAGAGACCCAGTACTTC. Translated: CASRTGDGETQYF.

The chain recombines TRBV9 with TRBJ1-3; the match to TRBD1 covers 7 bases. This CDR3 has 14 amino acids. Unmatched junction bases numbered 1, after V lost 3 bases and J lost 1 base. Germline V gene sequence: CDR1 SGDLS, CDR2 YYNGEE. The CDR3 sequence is CASSGQGSGNTIYF. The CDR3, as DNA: TGTGCCAGCAGCGGACAGGGTTCTGGAAACACCATATATTTT.

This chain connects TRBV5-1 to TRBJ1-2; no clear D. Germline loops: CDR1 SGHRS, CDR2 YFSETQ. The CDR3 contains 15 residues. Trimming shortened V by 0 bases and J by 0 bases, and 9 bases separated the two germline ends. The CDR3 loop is CASSLGAPPNYGYTF. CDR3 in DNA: TGCGCCAGCAGCTTGGGGGCTCCCCCTAACTATGGCTACACCTTC.

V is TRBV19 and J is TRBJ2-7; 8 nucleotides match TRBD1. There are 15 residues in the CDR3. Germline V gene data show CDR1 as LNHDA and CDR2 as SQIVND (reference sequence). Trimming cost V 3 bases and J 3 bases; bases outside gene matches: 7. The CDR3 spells CASSIGQGELYEQYF. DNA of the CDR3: TGTGCCAGTAGTATCGGACAGGGCGAACTCTACGAGCAGTACTTC.

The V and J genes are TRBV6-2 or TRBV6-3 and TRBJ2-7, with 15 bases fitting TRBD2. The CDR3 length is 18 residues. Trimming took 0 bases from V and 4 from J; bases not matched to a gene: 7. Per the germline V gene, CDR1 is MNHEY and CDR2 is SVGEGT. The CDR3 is CASSYSPGTSGGIYEQYF. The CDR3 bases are TGTGCCAGCAGTTACTCTCCCGGGACTAGCGGGGGGATTTACGAGCAGTACTTC.

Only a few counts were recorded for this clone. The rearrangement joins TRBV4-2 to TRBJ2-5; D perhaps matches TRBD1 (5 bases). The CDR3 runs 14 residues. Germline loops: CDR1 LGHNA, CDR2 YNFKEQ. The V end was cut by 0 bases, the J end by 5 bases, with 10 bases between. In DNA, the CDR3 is TGTGCCAGCAGCCAAGACGTAGGGGCGGAGACCCAGTACTTC. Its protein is CASSQDVGAETQYF.

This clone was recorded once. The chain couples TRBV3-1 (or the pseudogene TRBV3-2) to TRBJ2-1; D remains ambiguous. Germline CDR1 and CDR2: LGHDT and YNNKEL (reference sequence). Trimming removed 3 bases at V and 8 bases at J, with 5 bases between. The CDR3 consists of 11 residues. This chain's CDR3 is CASSHVDEQFF. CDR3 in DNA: TGTGCCAGCAGCCACGTAGATGAGCAGTTCTTC.

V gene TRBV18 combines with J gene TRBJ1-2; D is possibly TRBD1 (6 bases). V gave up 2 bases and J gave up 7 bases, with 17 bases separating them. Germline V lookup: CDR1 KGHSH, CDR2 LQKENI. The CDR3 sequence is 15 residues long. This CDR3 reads CASSPVRDTVPGYTF. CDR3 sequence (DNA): TGTGCCAGCTCACCAGTGAGGGACACAGTGCCTGGCTACACCTTC.

The CDR3 region is CASSSSADTQYF. CDR3 bases: TGTGCCAGCAGTTCCTCCGCAGATACGCAGTATTTT. The chain couples TRBV27 to TRBJ2-3; no definite D call. Germline V CDR1 and CDR2: MNHEY, SMNVEV (reference sequence). The V end was cut by 4 bases, the J end by 4 bases, with 6 bases between. The CDR3 has 12 residues.

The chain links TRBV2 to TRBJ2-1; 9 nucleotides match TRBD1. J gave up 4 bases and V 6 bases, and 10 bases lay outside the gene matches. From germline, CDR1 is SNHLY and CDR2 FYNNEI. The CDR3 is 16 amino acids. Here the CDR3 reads CASSGTGTGTYNEQFF. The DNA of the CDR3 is TGTGCCAGCAGCGGTACCGGGACAGGGACATACAATGAGCAGTTCTTC. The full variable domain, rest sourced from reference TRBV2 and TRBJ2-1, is EPEVTQTPSHQVTQMGQEVILRCVPISNHLYFYWYRQILGQKVEFLVSFYNNEISEKSEIFDDQFSVERPDGSNFTLKIRSTKLEDSAMYFCASSGTGTGTYNEQFFGPGTRLTVL.

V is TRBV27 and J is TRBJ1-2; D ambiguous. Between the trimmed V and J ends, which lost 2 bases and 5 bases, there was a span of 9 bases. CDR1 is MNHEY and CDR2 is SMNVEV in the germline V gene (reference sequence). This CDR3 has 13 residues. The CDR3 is CASSLGYGYGYTF. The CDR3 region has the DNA TGTGCCAGCAGTTTAGGGTACGGGTATGGCTACACCTTC.